These 24 T cell receptor beta chains were all obtained from the same sample, sequenced in a study of blood T cells in healthy people across ages. For the second PCR, which ran for 7 to 11 cycles, a sample-barcoded 5' primer and a J-beta primer mix were used. One entry per CDR3 protein results from TCRdb running MiXCR on the 5' RACE reads. The repertoire consists of over 950,000 distinct CDR3 sequences, with around 54% occurring once and the leading ten covering 20% to 25%. The specimen was blood. The origin of the receptors is a woman aged 55-70 years in good health.

V is TRBV12-3 or TRBV12-4 and J is TRBJ1-4; 7 positions agree with TRBD1. V shed 3 bases, J shed 7 bases, and the junction held 8 bases outside the gene matches. The CDR3 spans 15 residues. In DNA form, the CDR3 reads TGTGCCAGCAGTTTGAACCCGCAGGGGGGTGAAAAACTGTTTTTT. Amino acid sequence: CASSLNPQGGEKLFF.

V gene TRBV20-1 combines with J gene TRBJ2-5; 8 bases agree with TRBD1. Germline lookup yields CDR1 DFQATT and CDR2 SNEGSKA (reference sequence). CDR3 length equals 18 residues. With 1 base clipped from V and 11 bases from J, the junction kept 24 bases outside the gene matches. CDR3 in amino acids: CSARVQTGEKGSYNEQYF. The DNA of the CDR3 is TGCAGTGCTAGAGTTCAGACAGGGGAAAAGGGCTCCTACAATGAGCAGTACTTC.

In the case of this clonotype: A much larger clone is a single base away; this may be a read error. The rearrangement links TRBV4-2 to TRBJ2-5; D is perhaps TRBD2 (5 bases). V gave up 0 bases and J gave up 11 bases, with 13 bases separating them. This CDR3 region has 13 residues. Per germline, CDR1 LGHNA and CDR2 YNFKEQ. The CDR3 region is CASSQERRTEQYF. The DNA of the CDR3 is TGTGCCAGCAGCCAAGAAAGGAGGACTGAGCAGTACTTC.

The genes are TRBV28 and TRBJ1-4, with unresolved D. CDR1 is MDHEN, CDR2 SYDVKM, per germline. The CDR3 spans 12 residues. V was trimmed by 5 bases and J by 9 bases, leaving 10 bases between them. CDR3 residues: CASSTWGKKLFF. The CDR3 DNA sequence: TGTGCCAGCAGTACATGGGGAAAAAAACTGTTTTTT.

In this sample, this clonotype turned up a few times. The gene calls are TRBV10-3 and TRBJ2-5; D is undetermined. The CDR3 runs to 15 residues. Deletions cut 10 bases from V and 3 bases from J, with 21 bases between. Germline CDR1 reads ENHRY; CDR2 reads SYGVKD. CDR3 bases: TGTGCCACCTCCCCCCCAAATCCCAATAAAGAGACCCAGTACTTC. Translation gives CATSPPNPNKETQYF.

This clonotype came up a few times. At one end the junction does not follow the germline gene, possibly because of a read error. CDR3 region: CASSVSQGSYGYTF. CDR3 nucleotide sequence: TGTGCCAGCAGTGTATCACAGGGCAGCTATGGCTACACCTTC. The V call is TRBV27, the J call TRBJ1-2; perhaps TRBD1 as D (6 bases). Looked up from germline, CDR1 is MNHEY and CDR2 is SMNVEV (reference sequence). The CDR3 runs to 14 residues.

Concerning this clonotype: The junction departs from germline at one end; a sequencing error may be responsible. This chain uses TRBV7-2 with TRBJ2-3; TRBD2 might be the D (5 bases). The CDR3 has 13 amino acids. Germline assignment: CDR1 SGHTA and CDR2 FQGNSA. Here the CDR3 reads CVSSLPPGDTQYF. CDR3 in DNA: TGTGTCAGCAGCTTACCCCCGGGGGATACGCAGTATTTT.

The chain links TRBV5-1 to TRBJ2-7, with TRBD2 as a possible D gene (5 bases). CDR1 is SGHRS, CDR2 YFSETQ, per germline. Trimming cost V 2 bases and J 3 bases, with 12 bases left between them. The CDR3 consists of 14 residues. The CDR3 spells CASSFVGSDYEQYF. Written as DNA, the CDR3 is TGCGCCAGCAGCTTTGTGGGGAGCGACTACGAGCAGTACTTC.

This clonotype was seen a few times. The chain employs TRBV7-9 and TRBJ2-7, with 7 bases matching TRBD2. The CDR3 contains 15 residues. The trim removed 6 bases at V and 4 bases at J, leaving 12 bases unmatched. Germline loops: CDR1 SEHNR, CDR2 FQNEAQ (reference sequence). The CDR3 DNA is TGTGCCAGCAGTACCCCGTTTCTAGCGGAATACGAGCAGTACTTC. It yields the protein CASSTPFLAEYEQYF.

This sequence joins TRBV6-1 and TRBJ2-2; D remains ambiguous. Germline CDR1 is MNHNS and CDR2 is SASEGT. This CDR3 spans 16 amino acids. Trimming removed 1 base from V and 0 bases from J, with 9 bases in between. CDR3 sequence (DNA): TGTGCCAGCAGTGAAGTAACTGCCGCGAACACCGGGGAGCTGTTTTTT. Residues: CASSEVTAANTGELFF.

This clonotype was observed a few times. V is TRBV12-5 and J is TRBJ2-2; D gene uncertain. The CDR3 totals 12 residues. The V gene's germline CDR1 is LGHNT and CDR2 FRNRAP. V gave up 3 bases and J gave up 4 bases, with 3 bases separating them. CDR3 residues: CASGFPTGELFF. The CDR3 DNA reads TGTGCTAGTGGTTTTCCCACCGGGGAGCTGTTTTTT. The whole variable domain, filled in from reference TRBV12-5 and TRBJ2-2, reads DARVTQTPRHKVTEMGQEVTMRCQPILGHNTVFWYRQTMMQGLELLAYFRNRAPLDDSGMPKDRFSAEMPDATLATLKIQPSEPRDSAVYFCASGFPTGELFFGEGSRLTVL.

Note on this clonotype: Possible read error: a much larger clone is one base away. This chain links TRBV10-1 with TRBJ2-1; TRBD2 matches at 7 bases. CDR3 length: 14 residues. Germline assignment: CDR1 WNHNN and CDR2 SYGVQD (reference sequence). The V and J ends lost 4 bases and 5 bases, in that order; junction bases with no gene match: 5. In DNA, the CDR3 is TGCGCCAGCAGTGCGAGGGGACTAAACAATGAGCAGTTCTTC. This codes for CASSARGLNNEQFF.

J is TRBJ2-3 and V is TRBV6-5; 9 bases line up with TRBD2. The V gene's germline CDR1 is MNHEY and CDR2 SVGAGI. J gave up 0 bases and V 6 bases, and 4 bases lay outside the gene matches. The length of the CDR3 is 15 residues. The CDR3 nucleotides are TGTGCCAGCAGGGGGGCGGGAGGGAGCACAGATACGCAGTATTTT. Protein: CASRGAGGSTDTQYF.

J is TRBJ2-7 and V is TRBV27; D remains ambiguous. CDR1 MNHEY and CDR2 SMNVEV come from the germline V gene (reference sequence). There are 13 residues in the CDR3. Trimming shortened V by 1 base and J by 4 bases, and 8 bases separated the two germline ends. The CDR3 loop reads CASSLFPVYEQYF. The CDR3 DNA reads TGTGCCAGCAGTTTATTCCCTGTTTACGAGCAGTACTTC.

The rearrangement joins TRBV7-2 to TRBJ2-7, with a tentative D call TRBD2 (5 bases). Germline lookup yields CDR1 SGHTA and CDR2 FQGNSA. This CDR3 is built from 14 residues. Trimming took off 2 bases at V and 5 bases at J, with 13 bases between the two ends. As DNA, the CDR3 is TGTGCCAGCAGCTTATTCGGAGGATGGGACGAGCAGTACTTC. Translating it yields CASSLFGGWDEQYF.

This clonotype came up many times. The chain combines TRBV4-1 with TRBJ2-7; D not certain. The V end lost 4 bases, the J end lost 2 bases, and 15 bases lay between the germline ends. CDR1 is MGHRA and CDR2 is YSYEKL in the germline V gene. The CDR3 covers 15 residues. The DNA of the CDR3 is TGCGCCAGCAGCCTTGACCCATCCAATACCTACGAGCAGTACTTC. It encodes CASSLDPSNTYEQYF.

The rearrangement links TRBV6-6 to TRBJ1-6; D might be TRBD1 (6 bases). This CDR3 has 16 amino acids. Germline V gene sequence: CDR1 MNHNY, CDR2 SVGAGI (reference sequence). V gave up 3 bases and J gave up 7 bases, with 16 bases separating them. CDR3 residues: CASSYAGQSLNSPLHF. Here the CDR3 DNA reads TGTGCCAGCAGTTATGCTGGACAGTCTCTAAATTCACCCCTCCACTTT.

For this clonotype: Germline and junction disagree at one end, which may indicate a read error. The CDR3 is CSARPPGQSYGYIF. In DNA form, the CDR3 reads TGCAGTGCTAGACCCCCGGGACAGAGTTATGGCTACATCTTC. The V call is TRBV20-1, the J call TRBJ1-2; 7 positions agree with TRBD1. Germline lookup yields CDR1 DFQATT and CDR2 SNEGSKA (reference sequence). CDR3 size: 14 residues.

V gene TRBV11-1 combines with J gene TRBJ2-6; 7 nucleotides line up with TRBD1. The CDR3 totals 15 residues. Losses at the gene ends were 1 base for V and 5 bases for J; bases not matched to a gene: 2. The germline CDR1 and CDR2 sequences are SGHAT and FQDESV (reference sequence). The CDR3 DNA reads TGTGCCAGCAGCTTAGACAGGGGCTGGGCCAACGTCCTGACTTTC. Translating gives CASSLDRGWANVLTF.

In its sample, this clonotype was seen a few times. Here the CDR3 DNA reads TGTGCCAGCAGCCGCTACGCCTACGAGCAGTACTTC. It is translated as CASSRYAYEQYF. The gene calls are TRBV7-2 and TRBJ2-7; no reliable D call. The CDR3 has 12 amino acids. V was trimmed by 5 bases and J by 2 bases, leaving 7 bases between them. Germline V gene lookup returns CDR1 SGHTA and CDR2 FQGNSA.

In this sample, this clonotype turned up a few times. The chain employs TRBV7-9 and TRBJ1-5; tentatively, D is TRBD1 (5 bases). The CDR3 has 14 residues. Trimming removed 5 bases at V and 3 bases at J, with 11 bases between. Germline loops: CDR1 SEHNR, CDR2 FQNEAQ (reference sequence). CDR3 coding DNA: TGTGCCAGCAGCCAAGGACACACCAATCAGCCCCAGCATTTT. Residues: CASSQGHTNQPQHF.

This clonotype was counted between two and nine times. This rearrangement joins TRBV15 to TRBJ2-6; D remains ambiguous. With 2 bases removed from V and 4 bases from J, the gap between germline ends came to 12 bases. The CDR3 is made up of 16 amino acids. Germline values: CDR1 LNHNV, CDR2 YYDKDF (reference sequence). CDR3 bases: TGTGCCACCAGCAGACCTTTTTCCACCGGGGCCAACGTCCTGACTTTC. This codes for CATSRPFSTGANVLTF. The full variable domain, completed using reference TRBV15 and TRBJ2-6, is DAMVIQNPRYQVTQFGKPVTLSCSQTLNHNVMYWYQQKSSQAPKLLFHYYDKDFNNEADTPDNFQSRRPNTSFCFLDIRSPGLGDTAMYLCATSRPFSTGANVLTFGAGSRLTVL.

This rearrangement joins TRBV2 to TRBJ1-5; possibly TRBD1 for D (5 bases). V dropped 9 bases and J dropped 5 bases, with 20 bases sitting between them. Germline values: CDR1 SNHLY, CDR2 FYNNEI. There are 15 residues in the CDR3. CDR3 DNA sequence: TGTGCCAGATCTGGGCCGTCCGGGGGGGATCAGCCCCAGCATTTT. Its translation: CARSGPSGGDQPQHF. Variable domain in full (rest from reference TRBV2 and TRBJ1-5): EPEVTQTPSHQVTQMGQEVILRCVPISNHLYFYWYRQILGQKVEFLVSFYNNEISEKSEIFDDQFSVERPDGSNFTLKIRSTKLEDSAMYFCARSGPSGGDQPQHFGDGTRLSIL.

This clonotype appeared many times. The V call is TRBV27, the J call TRBJ2-5, with unresolved D. The CDR3 is 13 amino acids. Between the trimmed V and J ends, which lost 2 bases and 3 bases, there was a span of 7 bases. Germline CDR1 reads MNHEY; CDR2 reads SMNVEV (reference sequence). The CDR3 region has the DNA TGTGCCAGCAGTTTAGCAGCCGAAGAGACCCAGTACTTC. This gives the protein CASSLAAEETQYF.